This TCR beta chain was identified in a study of shared clonotypes between healthy human individuals (dated by TCRdb to about 2020). For the wider study: Three men and two women, aged 18 to 49 years, made up the cohort. For each donor, CD4 naive and CD4 memory were each run on three plates, CD8 naive on two plates, and CD8 memory on one plate. The study deeply sequenced blood TCR repertoires of about five healthy adults to estimate repertoire size and the extent of clonotype sharing between individuals. Different laboratories and diverse techniques were used to prepare libraries and sequence TCR repertoires, to increase sequencing depth and limit assay-specific biases. Leukapheresis yielded between about 0.8 and 9.5 billion PBMCs per donor. Paper-wide results and their limitations: When a few donors were compared, the shared fraction of clonotypes was around 5% for naive CD4, around 4% for naive CD8, 2.3% for memory CD4, and less than 0.5% for memory CD8. Sampling was limited to blood, and TCR repertoires in tissue likely differ from TCR repertoires in blood. The small number of donors limited the genetic and exposure-history diversity represented. Naive subsets generally had larger estimated clonotype richness than memory subsets. Incomplete sequencing was indicated by rarefaction of sorted-subset datasets, despite the large sequencing depth. Based on pairwise subsampling, the degree of clonotype sharing among donors was expected to be affected by sequencing depth. Compared with non-shared clonotypes, clonotypes shared by all four sorted-subset donors had higher generation probabilities.

Using the deep immunoSEQ assay, multiplex PCR amplified TCR CDR3 regions from genomic DNA. Genomic DNA extracted from each cell subset was distributed evenly over all wells of several immunoSEQ 96-well plates, and each plate served as one replicate. For sorted subsets, roughly 200 ng of genomic DNA, equivalent to 30,000 or so T cell genomes, went into each replicate PCR. Purified libraries were measured with a Qubit 3.0 fluorometer, size-checked on a Bioanalyzer 2100, and measured again with the KAPA Library Quantification kit. Every immunoSEQ 96-well plate was sequenced on a dedicated single-read 150-cycle Illumina NextSeq 550 flow cell. In the paper's pipeline: Because only junctional sequences without quality scores were contained in the immunoSEQ output, filtering matching that applied to full-length reads could not be performed. Sequences were annotated with PyIR, a Python wrapper for IgBLAST v1.9, and V/J genes and CDR3 were assigned using IMGT germline references. Reads were filtered out if the reads had weak V/J assignments (E-value above 1e-6), no CDR3, stop codons, out-of-frame junctions, or ambiguous translated residues. V3J clonotypes were defined as sequences sharing the same inferred V gene, J gene, and CDR3 amino acid sequence. Percentage overlap between repertoires was computed as shared unique clonotypes divided by the size of the smaller repertoire. RTK rarefaction, the Chao1 estimator, and Recon v2.1 estimates of unobserved clonotypes were used to assess repertoire richness. Generation probabilities were computed with OLGA for all TCRbeta clonotypes obtained by the gDNA method from several donors. In TCRdb, the immuneACCESS table is reduced to in-frame sequences with V and J assigned. These tables do not hold every clone; where another copy was compared, an unresolved V gene accounts for under half, and the others remain unexplained. V, J and clone size are taken as reported in that table, and D and trimming were inferred from the DNA itself. Present in this sample are over 2,000,000 clones, 85% to 95% of which were seen just once. The biggest ten clones account for under 2% of the sample.

CD8 naive samples consisted of CD45RO-negative cells that were positively selected for CCR7, yielding a CD45RA+CCR7+ population without TemRA cells. The donors were healthy, HIV-negative adults with no recently reported acute infections or vaccinations. Only Caucasian adults living in Nashville, Tennessee, USA were represented among the donors. After blood collection by leukapheresis, PBMCs were isolated using Ficoll-Histopaque density gradient centrifugation and then cryopreserved in the vapor phase of liquid nitrogen. Analytical flow cytometry was used to check the purity and quantity of every magnetically sorted T cell population. Genomic DNA was isolated from every sorted fraction and measured by UV absorbance on a Nanodrop 2000c. Inclusive of the bounding cysteine and phenylalanine, the CDR3 is 13 residues long. Only the CDR3 DNA stays, 39 bases, in frame from base 1. V loses 0 bases of germline sequence and J loses 4 bases, and the interval between the two ends is 5 bases. CDR1 MNHEY and CDR2 SMNVEV were looked up in the germline V gene (reference sequence).

Regarding this clone: The antigen it binds to is not known. No base qualities exist here, and no much larger clone lies one base off it.

The sequencing sample was made of naive CD8+ T cells from PBMCs. The sample's cell subset or site label, decoded: CD45RA+CCR7+. The source is a young man in good health. Some clones in this sample may be carry-over from other donors' samples. Rearrangement joined TRBV27 to TRBJ2-3, with an unclear D gene assignment. Here the CDR3 is given as CASSLSLADTQYF. The DNA is TGTGCCAGCAGTTTATCGTTGGCAGATACGCAGTATTTT.